The clone carrying this TCR beta chain was observed a few times. What it recognizes is unknown. The CDR3 totals 16 residues. Trimming removed 5 bases at V and 9 bases at J, with 23 bases between. These data belong to a study of T cells in Graves' hyperthyroidism and ophthalmopathy. In the study overall: Specimen type is peripheral blood, collected at initial diagnosis prior to any treatment.

A Clinical Activity Score of at least 3, a NOSPECS grade of at least 4 and a duration under 3 months were recorded in the ophthalmopathy patients. RNA transcripts provided the source from which TCR beta CDR3 regions were amplified. HTBI primers were employed in a first-round RT-PCR of the TCR CDR3. TCRdb ran MiXCR on the multiplex PCR reads and lists one entry per CDR3 protein. The sample lists 400,000 or so distinct CDR3 sequences, 11% to 15% occurring once. Study findings and constraints: Blood samples included most of the expanded thyroid clonotypes exceeding 0.001.

The clonotype was recovered from a man aged 50-59 years with Graves' ophthalmopathy. The source material was blood. The genes are TRBV12-3 or TRBV12-4 and TRBJ1-3; possibly TRBD1 for D (6 bases). The CDR3 nucleotides read TGTGCCAGCAGTACTGTAAAAGGACAGAGGTTGGGCACCATATATTTT. Protein sequence: CASSTVKGQRLGTIYF.